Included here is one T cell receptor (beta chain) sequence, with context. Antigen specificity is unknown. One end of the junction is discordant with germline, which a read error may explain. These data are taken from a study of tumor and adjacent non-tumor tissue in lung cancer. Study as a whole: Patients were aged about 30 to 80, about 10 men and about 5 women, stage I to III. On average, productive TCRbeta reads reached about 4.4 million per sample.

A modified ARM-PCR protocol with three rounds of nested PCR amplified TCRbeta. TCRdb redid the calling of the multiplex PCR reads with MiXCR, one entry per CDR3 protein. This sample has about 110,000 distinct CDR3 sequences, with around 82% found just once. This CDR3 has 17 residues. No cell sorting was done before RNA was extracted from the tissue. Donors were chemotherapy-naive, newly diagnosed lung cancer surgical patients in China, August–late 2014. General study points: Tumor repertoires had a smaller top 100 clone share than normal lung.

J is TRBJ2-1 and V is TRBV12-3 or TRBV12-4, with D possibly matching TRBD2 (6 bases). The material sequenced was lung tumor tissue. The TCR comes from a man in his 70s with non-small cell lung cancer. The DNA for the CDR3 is TGTACCAGCAGTTCCGGGGGTGGTTGGAGCTTCCACAATGAGCAGTTCTTC. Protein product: CTSSSGGGWSFHNEQFF.